The present entry profiles one TCR beta chain with its context. What it binds is unknown. Trimming left V 3 bases short and J 7 bases short, with 12 bases between. The CDR3 has 13 amino acids. Germline CDR1 reads LGHNT; CDR2 reads FRNRAP. Assay used: immunoSEQ multiplex PCR; TCRdb lists only in-frame clones, some missing. The table records 90,000 to 120,000 clones, 91% of them present only once. The sample is drawn from a study of OX40 agonist ivuxolimab in advanced cancers. Study information: An agonistic human IgG2 monoclonal antibody against OX40 (CD134) was given. Study results and caveats: At 0.1 to 3.0 mg/kg, CD4+ and CD8+ blood T cells expanded clonally by week 6.

People who had autoimmune disease history or systemic immunosuppression were excluded. Specimen: CD4+ or CD8+ T cells sorted from blood, collected in a trial of the OX40 agonist ivuxolimab. The V and J genes are TRBV12-5 and TRBJ1-2, with D unresolved. The source is an adult with an advanced solid tumor such as melanoma, head and neck, liver or kidney cancer. Here the CDR3 DNA reads TGTGCTAGTGGTTTAGAGATGTTGAGTGGCTACACCTTC. Translated: CASGLEMLSGYTF.